These 4 T cell receptor beta chains share one sample of origin, sequenced in a study of T cell responses to AZD1222 COVID-19 vaccine. Produced via immunoSEQ multiplex PCR; TCRdb's table is partial and in-frame only. Of 95,000 to 130,000 clones in the sample, about 92% were seen once. The specimen comprised peripheral blood, sampled on day 0 of AZD1222 vaccination. The receptors shown here come from an adult in good health.

V is TRBV6-2 or TRBV6-3 and J is TRBJ2-3, with D possibly matching TRBD2 (6 bases). Germline V gives CDR1 MNHEY, CDR2 SVGEGT. The ends were cut back, 5 bases at V and 6 bases at J, with 15 bases in the middle. This CDR3 has 14 residues. Here the CDR3 reads CASSRSRGMDTQYF. CDR3 in DNA: TGTGCCAGCAGTCGTTCCCGGGGGATGGATACGCAGTATTTT.

The chain uses TRBV27 and TRBJ2-7; the match to TRBD1 covers 9 bases. The CDR3 is made up of 17 amino acids. Germline lookup yields CDR1 MNHEY and CDR2 SMNVEV (reference sequence). Germline trimming cut 0 bases from V and 2 bases from J; bases unmatched to any gene: 8. CDR3 loop: CASSLSGTGYSTYEQYF. CDR3 in DNA: TGTGCCAGCAGTTTATCCGGGACAGGGTATTCCACCTACGAGCAGTACTTC.

This clone occurred once. The chain combines TRBV6-1 with TRBJ1-2, with TRBD1 as a possible D gene (5 bases). The CDR3 is 14 amino acids. Germline loops: CDR1 MNHNS, CDR2 SASEGT. V was cut by 3 bases and J by 1 base, with 9 bases left in between. This CDR3 reads CASSDPTVNYGYTF. The CDR3, as DNA: TGTGCCAGCAGTGACCCGACAGTTAACTATGGCTACACCTTC.

The chain is built from TRBV7-6 and TRBJ2-7, with D possibly matching TRBD2 (6 bases). Trimming removed 6 bases at V and 5 bases at J, with 20 bases between. Germline CDR1 is SGHVS and CDR2 is FNYEAQ. This CDR3 comprises 15 residues. CDR3 DNA: TGTGCCAGCAGACCCTCGCGGGGTGGGATCAACGAGCAGTACTTC. It is translated as CASRPSRGGINEQYF.